Each of the 16 T cell receptor beta chains below was sequenced from the same sample in a study of control samples from healthy donors and cancer patients. Produced via immunoSEQ multiplex PCR; TCRdb's table is partial and in-frame only. The sample gives about 130,000 clones, approximately 84% of which show up once; around 2% is in the top ten. Sequenced: blood. Source of these receptors: a man between 18 and 29 years old in good health.

This clone was seen at least ten times. The rearrangement joins TRBV10-2 to TRBJ1-2; the match to TRBD1 covers 9 bases. V trimming: 6 bases; J trimming: 4 bases; junction bases outside the gene matches: 3. The germline gives CDR1 WSHSY, CDR2 SAAADI. CDR3 length: 13 residues. CDR3 sequence reads: CASRETGGYGYTF. CDR3 DNA sequence: TGCGCCAGCAGGGAGACAGGGGGCTATGGCTACACCTTC.

As DNA, the CDR3 is TGCGCCAGCAGCCGGGACGGGTTGAACGAGCAGTACTTC. Protein: CASSRDGLNEQYF. V usage is TRBV5-1 and J usage is TRBJ2-7; tentatively, D is TRBD1 or TRBD2 (5 bases each). V lost 4 bases, J lost 5 bases, and 13 bases lay in between. Germline-derived CDR1 and CDR2 are SGHRS and YFSETQ. This CDR3 is built from 13 residues.

The chain recombines TRBV2 with TRBJ1-3; D might be TRBD1 (5 bases). Trimming shortened V by 9 bases and J by 1 base, and 16 bases separated the two germline ends. CDR3 length: 15 amino acids. Per the germline V gene, CDR1 is SNHLY and CDR2 is FYNNEI. CDR3 amino acids: CASGHDSPSGNTIYF. Written as DNA, the CDR3 is TGTGCCAGTGGACACGACTCCCCTTCTGGAAACACCATATATTTT.

CDR3 sequence: CSVSGQGALYGYTF. The CDR3 nucleotides are TGCAGCGTATCAGGACAGGGGGCTCTCTATGGCTACACCTTC. This chain connects TRBV29-1 to TRBJ1-2; 11 bases agree with TRBD1. There are 14 residues in the CDR3. Germline V gene lookup returns CDR1 SQVTM and CDR2 ANQGSEA. Trimming took 6 bases from V and 4 from J; bases not matched to a gene: 7.

The CDR3 here is CASSGGLAGAEQYF. CDR3 nucleotide sequence: TGTGCCAGCAGCGGCGGACTAGCGGGAGCCGAGCAGTACTTC. This chain uses TRBV6-2 or TRBV6-3 with TRBJ2-7, with TRBD2 identical over 13 bases. The CDR3 is 14 residues long. Germline V lookup: CDR1 MNHEY, CDR2 SVGEGT. Unmatched junction bases numbered 5, after V lost 6 bases and J lost 6 bases.

The sample holds one count of this clone. This sequence joins TRBV9 and TRBJ2-1, with D perhaps matching TRBD1 or TRBD2 (5 bases each). The CDR3 totals 14 residues. Trimming pared 7 bases from V and 8 bases from J, leaving 19 bases between. Per germline, CDR1 SGDLS and CDR2 YYNGEE. The CDR3 sequence: CASVRDLGYDEQFF. In nucleotides, the CDR3 is TGTGCCAGCGTCCGGGACCTGGGATATGATGAGCAGTTCTTC.

This sequence joins TRBV19 and TRBJ1-2; no reliable D call. The V and J ends lost 3 bases and 0 bases respectively, with 14 bases between them. This CDR3 spans 16 amino acids. CDR1 and CDR2 from the germline V gene are LNHDA and SQIVND (reference sequence). DNA for the CDR3: TGTGCCAGTAGTATGGGTGGGCGGCAGTCTAACTATGGCTACACCTTC. It codes for CASSMGGRQSNYGYTF.

In DNA, the CDR3 is TGTGCCAGCAGTTCTTCTTGGGGATCCTCTGGGGCCAACGTCCTGACTTTC. This translates into CASSSSWGSSGANVLTF. The V gene is TRBV27, the J gene TRBJ2-6; D call uncertain. The germline gives CDR1 MNHEY, CDR2 SMNVEV (reference sequence). Trimming took off 4 bases at V and 0 bases at J, with 13 bases between the two ends. This CDR3 has 17 amino acids.

The rearrangement joins TRBV6-6 to TRBJ2-4; D may be TRBD1 (6 bases). Trimming removed 4 bases from V and 14 bases from J, with 27 bases in between. There are 16 residues in the CDR3. The V gene's germline CDR1 is MNHNY and CDR2 SVGAGI (reference sequence). The CDR3: CASSSTVSGAGTRKYF. CDR3 coding DNA: TGTGCCAGCAGTTCAACCGTCTCAGGGGCTGGAACCAGAAAGTACTTC.

The rearrangement links TRBV5-1 to TRBJ1-1; a possible D gene is TRBD1 (6 bases). CDR3 length: 14 residues. V lost 6 bases, J lost 4 bases, and 16 bases lay in between. The germline V gene has CDR1 SGHRS and CDR2 YFSETQ. CDR3 residues: CASTLVGGLTEAFF. As DNA, the CDR3 is TGCGCCAGCACCCTAGTGGGGGGGCTCACTGAAGCTTTCTTT.

The chain combines TRBV30 with TRBJ1-6; a weak D match, TRBD1 (6 bases). This CDR3 is built from 15 residues. CDR1 and CDR2 (germline): GTSNPN, SVGIG (reference sequence). The V end was cut by 4 bases, the J end by 7 bases, with 17 bases between. The CDR3 protein is CAWTREQGRNSPLHF. CDR3 coding DNA: TGTGCCTGGACACGCGAGCAGGGGCGAAATTCACCCCTCCACTTT.

V is TRBV9 and J is TRBJ1-2; TRBD1 matches at 7 bases. J gave up 8 bases and V 6 bases, and 10 bases lay outside the gene matches. The CDR3 covers 13 residues. CDR1 and CDR2 (germline): SGDLS, YYNGEE. The CDR3 protein is CASTTGDRRGYTF. CDR3 nucleotides: TGTGCCAGCACCACTGGGGACAGAAGGGGCTACACCTTC. Drawing the rest from reference TRBV9 and TRBJ1-2, the complete variable domain is DSGVTQTPKHLITATGQRVTLRCSPRSGDLSVYWYQQSLDQGLQFLIQYYNGEERAKGNILERFSAQQFPDLHSELNLSSLELGDSALYFCASTTGDRRGYTFGSGTRLTVV.

The sample holds many counts of this clone. The V and J genes are TRBV7-9 and TRBJ1-2; D is unresolved. V shed 5 bases and J shed 6 bases, with 16 bases lying between them. CDR3 size: 14 residues. CDR1 and CDR2 (germline): SEHNR, FQNEAQ (reference sequence). This CDR3 is CASSAHLGSNGYTF. CDR3 nucleotides: TGTGCCAGCAGCGCCCACTTGGGGTCCAATGGCTACACCTTC.

V and J are TRBV3-1 (or the pseudogene TRBV3-2) and TRBJ2-5, with 12 bases identical to TRBD2. This CDR3 has 15 amino acids. V shed 4 bases, J shed 5 bases, and the junction held 5 bases outside the gene matches. In germline, CDR1 is LGHDT, CDR2 YNNKEL (reference sequence). CDR3 coding DNA: TGTGCCAGCAGCCGACCAACTAGCGGGAGGGAGACCCAGTACTTC. Protein product: CASSRPTSGRETQYF.

This rearrangement joins TRBV14 to TRBJ1-4; tentative D call: TRBD1 (6 bases). Germline V lookup: CDR1 SGHDN, CDR2 FVKESK. This CDR3 has 16 residues. V gave up 0 bases and J gave up 6 bases, with 14 bases separating them. The DNA for the CDR3 is TGTGCCAGCAGCCAAGATCACCTGGGGGGGCATGAAAAACTGTTTTTT. It yields the protein CASSQDHLGGHEKLFF.

The J gene is TRBJ1-1, the V gene TRBV19; D is unresolved. CDR3 size: 11 residues. V lost 6 bases, J lost 6 bases, and 8 bases lay in between. Per the germline V gene, CDR1 is LNHDA and CDR2 is SQIVND (reference sequence). CDR3 bases: TGTGCCAGTAGGGCGGGGTCTGAAGCTTTCTTT. Its protein product is CASRAGSEAFF.